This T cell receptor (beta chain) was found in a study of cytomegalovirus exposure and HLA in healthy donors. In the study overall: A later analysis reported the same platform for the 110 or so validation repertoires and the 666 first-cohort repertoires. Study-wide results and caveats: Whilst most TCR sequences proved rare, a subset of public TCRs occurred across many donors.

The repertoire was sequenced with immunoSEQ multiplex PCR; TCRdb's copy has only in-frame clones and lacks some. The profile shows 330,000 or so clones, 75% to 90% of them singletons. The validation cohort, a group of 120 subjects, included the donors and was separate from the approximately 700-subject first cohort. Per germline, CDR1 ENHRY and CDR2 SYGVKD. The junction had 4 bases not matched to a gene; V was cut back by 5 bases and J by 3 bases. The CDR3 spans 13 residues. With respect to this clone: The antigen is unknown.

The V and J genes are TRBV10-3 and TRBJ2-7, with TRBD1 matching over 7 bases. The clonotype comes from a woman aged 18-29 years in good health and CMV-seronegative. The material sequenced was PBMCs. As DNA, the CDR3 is TGTGCCATCAGTCGGGACAGAGTCTACGAGCAGTACTTC. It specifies CAISRDRVYEQYF.